A single sample is the source of the 14 T cell receptor beta chains below, sequenced in a study of T-cell reconstitution after alpha-beta-depleted transplantation in children. Library preparation (for TCRbeta) was performed with unique molecular identifiers. From the PCR reads, TCRdb called clonotypes with MiXCR, one entry per CDR3 protein. The data hold hundreds of thousands of distinct CDR3 sequences, with approximately 32% observed a single time. This material consisted of PBMCs from the stem cell graft donor, taken from the stem cell graft. Receptors originate from a human donor who donated a stem cell graft to a child with aplastic anemia.

The chain joins TRBV7-9 to TRBJ1-3, with 8 positions matching TRBD1. CDR1 is SEHNR and CDR2 is FQNEAQ in the germline V gene (reference sequence). This CDR3 contains 15 residues. V lost 3 bases and J lost 10; bases outside the gene matches: 11. For the CDR3, the DNA is TGTGCCAGCAGCTTGGGACCGGGACAGGAGAAGACCATATATTTT. This sequence encodes CASSLGPGQEKTIYF.

With regard to this clonotype: Being one base from a much bigger clone, this may be a read error. No conserved phenylalanine or tryptophan ends this CDR3, so it is likely a read error. The chain is built from TRBV12-3 or TRBV12-4 and TRBJ2-1; D is possibly TRBD2 (6 bases). The CDR3 length is 14 residues. V was cut by 4 bases and J by 6 bases, with 13 bases left in between. The CDR3 spells CASSSRTTTNEQFS. The CDR3 DNA reads as TGTGCCAGCAGTTCGCGGACTACCACCAATGAGCAGTTCTCC.

The gene calls are TRBV20-1 and TRBJ2-7, with D perhaps matching TRBD2 (5 bases). Germline CDR1 reads DFQATT; CDR2 reads SNEGSKA (reference sequence). CDR3 size: 13 residues. V lost 1 base, J lost 3 bases, and 10 bases lay in between. The CDR3 here is CSARAGIGYEQYF. The CDR3, as DNA: TGCAGTGCTAGAGCGGGAATAGGCTACGAGCAGTACTTC.

The chain carries TRBV5-1 and TRBJ2-1; the match to TRBD1 covers 8 bases. V lost 4 bases, J lost 10 bases, and 10 bases stayed unmatched. In germline, CDR1 is SGHRS, CDR2 YFSETQ. The CDR3 has 14 amino acids. CDR3 protein: CASSLGTGLEEQFF. The CDR3 nucleotides read TGCGCCAGCAGCCTCGGGACAGGTTTGGAGGAGCAGTTCTTC.

This clonotype came up a few times. The rearrangement uses TRBV29-1 and TRBJ1-1; possibly TRBD1 for D (6 bases). The V end was cut by 7 bases, the J end by 6 bases, with 12 bases between. Germline V gene lookup returns CDR1 SQVTM and CDR2 ANQGSEA. The CDR3 contains 11 residues. The CDR3 reads CSGQGPPEAFF. CDR3 coding DNA: TGCAGCGGTCAGGGGCCCCCTGAAGCTTTCTTT.

The rearrangement links TRBV20-1 to TRBJ2-1; TRBD2 might be the D (8 bases). The CDR3 is 14 amino acids. V lost 5 bases to trimming and J lost 5 bases, with 16 bases between them. Germline V gives CDR1 DFQATT, CDR2 SNEGSKA (reference sequence). The CDR3 coding sequence is TGCAGTGCTCCCCACGGGAGGGGGCACAATGAGCAGTTCTTC. As protein: CSAPHGRGHNEQFF.

This clonotype has at least ten counts. The V and J genes are TRBV6-4 and TRBJ2-2, with D unclear. Germline loops: CDR1 MRHNA, CDR2 SNTAGT. The CDR3 totals 13 residues. With 2 bases removed from V and 0 bases from J, the gap between germline ends came to 1 base. The DNA of the CDR3 is TGTGCCAGCAGTGACACGAACACCGGGGAGCTGTTTTTT. It encodes CASSDTNTGELFF.

This clonotype was seen at least ten times. This chain uses TRBV6-4 with TRBJ1-6; D remains unclear. The V and J ends lost 0 bases and 7 bases respectively, with 7 bases between them. This CDR3 is built from 14 residues. The germline V gene encodes CDR1 MRHNA and CDR2 SNTAGT. Here the CDR3 DNA reads TGTGCCAGCAGTGACTCACGAGAGAATTCACCCCTCCACTTT. Its translation is CASSDSRENSPLHF.

The V call is TRBV28, the J call TRBJ2-7, with D perhaps matching TRBD1 (5 bases). Germline CDR1 reads MDHEN; CDR2 reads SYDVKM. The CDR3 extends over 13 amino acids. V was cut by 5 bases and J by 4 bases, with 12 bases left in between. In nucleotides, the CDR3 is TGTGCCAGCAGTCTCGACAGAGATTACGAGCAGTACGTC. Translating gives CASSLDRDYEQYV.

The J gene is TRBJ1-1, the V gene TRBV9; a possible D gene is TRBD1 (5 bases). Germline values: CDR1 SGDLS, CDR2 YYNGEE. Trimming left V 2 bases short and J 5 bases short, with 16 bases between. This CDR3 has 15 amino acids. The CDR3 region is CASSVSWRGRTEAFF. CDR3 DNA: TGTGCCAGCAGCGTGTCGTGGAGGGGAAGGACTGAAGCTTTCTTT.

This chain joins TRBV6-2 or TRBV6-3 and TRBJ2-7; maybe TRBD1 (5 bases). V was pared by 0 bases and J by 3 bases, with 9 bases between. The CDR3 runs to 14 residues. From germline, CDR1 is MNHEY and CDR2 SVGEGT. CDR3 DNA sequence: TGTGCCAGCAGTTACTCGAGACAGAACTACGAGCAGTACGTC. Translation gives CASSYSRQNYEQYV.

The chain combines TRBV3-1 with TRBJ2-5, with 7 positions matching TRBD1. This CDR3 is 16 amino acids long. Germline V lookup: CDR1 LGHDT, CDR2 YNNKEL (reference sequence). Trimming took 0 bases from V and 5 from J; bases not matched to a gene: 9. The CDR3 DNA follows: TGTGCCAGCAGCCAAGATCTTGGACAGGTCGCGGAGACCCAGTACTTC. Translated, it gives CASSQDLGQVAETQYF.

The rearrangement links TRBV14 to TRBJ1-3, with D tentatively TRBD1 (6 bases). Germline CDR1 and CDR2: SGHDN and FVKESK. The V and J ends lost 4 bases and 0 bases respectively, with 13 bases between them. CDR3 length equals 16 residues. CDR3 in amino acids: CASSPGPGASGNTIYF. CDR3 sequence (DNA): TGTGCCAGCAGCCCCGGCCCAGGGGCCTCTGGAAACACCATATATTTT.

The chain has TRBV3-1 and TRBJ2-1; 14 positions match TRBD2. The junction had 5 bases not matched to a gene; V was cut back by 1 base and J by 9 bases. This CDR3 contains 16 residues. Germline CDR1 LGHDT, CDR2 YNNKEL (reference sequence). CDR3: CASSQGTSGRTGEQFF. The CDR3 nucleotides read TGTGCCAGCAGCCAAGGGACTAGCGGGAGGACCGGTGAGCAGTTCTTC.